This passage covers 20 T cell receptor beta chains from one sample sequenced in a study of CXCR3-negative and CXCR3-positive naive CD8 T cells. 5' RACE with UMI labels generated the TRB cDNA libraries. From the 5' RACE reads, TCRdb lists one entry per CDR3 protein and no DNA. The sample data list tens of thousands of distinct CDR3 sequences. Sequencing was performed on naive CXCR3- CD8+ T cells from blood. This sample's subset: CD45RO-CCR7+CD27+CD95- naive CD8+ T cells lacking CXCR3 (TNR3-). Source of these receptors: a human donor in good health. Some clones in this sample may be carry-over from other donors' samples.

The CDR3 sequence is CATSRDSRTGIYEQYF. This chain connects TRBV15 to TRBJ2-7; TCRdb's D call, TRBD1, is unchecked because there is no DNA. Per germline, CDR1 LNHNV and CDR2 YYDKDF (reference sequence). The CDR3 consists of 16 residues.

The rearrangement links TRBV7-9 to TRBJ2-5; without DNA, the TCRdb call of TRBD1 cannot be checked. Looked up from germline, CDR1 is SEHNR and CDR2 is FQNEAQ (reference sequence). The length of the CDR3 is 15 residues. This CDR3 is CASSLPTGSQETQYF.

The V call is TRBV3-1, the J call TRBJ2-1; the TCRdb call, TRBD2, lacks DNA for checking. The germline V gene has CDR1 LGHDT and CDR2 YNNKEL (reference sequence). The length of the CDR3 is 14 residues. This chain's CDR3 is CASTLAGVDNEQFF.

The gene calls are TRBV4-3 and TRBJ2-7; TCRdb reports TRBD1, a call that lacks DNA to check it against. The germline V gene encodes CDR1 LGHNA and CDR2 YSLEER. CDR3 length: 15 amino acids. Here the CDR3 reads CASSQHVGQGREQYF.

CDR3: CASSLGTDTGELFF. The J gene is TRBJ2-2, the V gene TRBV7-3. CDR3 size: 14 residues. Germline CDR1 SGHTA, CDR2 FQGTGA.

This chain links TRBV6-6 with TRBJ2-4; TCRdb outputs TRBD1, but without DNA this stays unchecked. The germline gives CDR1 MNHNY, CDR2 SVGAGI (reference sequence). The CDR3 has 12 amino acids. The CDR3 is CASTAAGDIQYF.

The CDR3 spells CASSLGHRYEQYF. This chain links TRBV6-5 with TRBJ2-7; TCRdb's assignment of TRBD1 cannot be checked, as there is no DNA. The CDR3 is 13 residues long. From germline, CDR1 is MNHEY and CDR2 SVGAGI.

The V gene is TRBV20-1, the J gene TRBJ1-1; TCRdb names TRBD1, which stays unverified in the absence of DNA. This CDR3 has 15 residues. Germline V lookup: CDR1 DFQATT, CDR2 SNEGSKA (reference sequence). The chain's CDR3 is CSARDLDGSHTEAFF.

The J gene is TRBJ1-2, the V gene TRBV7-9; TCRdb lists TRBD1, though no DNA is available to test this call. Germline CDR1 is SEHNR and CDR2 is FQNEAQ (reference sequence). This CDR3 is built from 16 residues. CDR3 protein: CASSFNRGSRNYGYTF.

V is TRBV21-1 and J is TRBJ2-2; the D gene TCRdb calls, TRBD1, cannot be checked with no DNA. TRBV21-1 is noted as a pseudogene. The CDR3 consists of 19 residues. The CDR3 region is CASSNCSPVARPDTGELFF.

J is TRBJ2-3 and V is TRBV29-1; the TCRdb call, TRBD1, lacks DNA for checking. Per germline, CDR1 SQVTM and CDR2 ANQGSEA. This CDR3 has 14 residues. CDR3 sequence: CSVEGRGRTDTQYF.

This CDR3 is CASSPGTGADEQFF. V and J are TRBV5-1 and TRBJ2-1; the TCRdb D gene call, TRBD1, has no DNA to confirm it. This CDR3 spans 14 amino acids. The germline V gene has CDR1 SGHRS and CDR2 YFSETQ.

This rearrangement joins TRBV7-7 to TRBJ2-5. From germline, CDR1 is SSHAT and CDR2 FNYEAQ (reference sequence). The CDR3 loop spans 15 amino acids. CDR3: CASSLATSSQETQYF.

The chain combines TRBV12-3 or TRBV12-4 with TRBJ2-7; the TCRdb D gene call, TRBD2, has no DNA to confirm it. There are 13 residues in the CDR3. CDR3 amino acids: CASSPLPTYEQYF.

CDR3 sequence: CSASESGTLYEQYF. The gene calls are TRBV20-1 and TRBJ2-7; absent DNA, TCRdb's TRBD1 call cannot be checked. This CDR3 contains 14 residues. CDR1 DFQATT and CDR2 SNEGSKA come from the germline V gene (reference sequence).

The chain recombines TRBV12-3 or TRBV12-4 with TRBJ1-1; with no DNA, the TCRdb D assignment of TRBD1 cannot be verified. The CDR3 is 14 amino acids. The CDR3 here is CASSFGQGGTEAFF.

The J gene is TRBJ2-1, the V gene TRBV5-1; the TCRdb call, TRBD1, lacks DNA for checking. The germline V gene has CDR1 SGHRS and CDR2 YFSETQ. CDR3 size: 16 residues. The CDR3 here is CASSLTGSASYNEQFF. The variable domain in full, with the rest retrieved from reference TRBV5-1 and TRBJ2-1, is KAGVTQTPRYLIKTRGQQVTLSCSPISGHRSVSWYQQTPGQGLQFLFEYFSETQRNKGNFPGRFSGRQFSNSRSEMNVSTLELGDSALYLCASSLTGSASYNEQFFGPGTRLTVL.

J is TRBJ2-1 and V is TRBV6-5. The CDR3 has 15 amino acids. Germline V gives CDR1 MNHEY, CDR2 SVGAGI. The CDR3 here is CASSYSNQVGNEQFF.

This chain connects TRBV12-3 or TRBV12-4 to TRBJ1-1. This CDR3 has 13 residues. CDR3 protein: CASNIGSNTEAFF.

This chain uses TRBV12-3 or TRBV12-4 with TRBJ2-1. This CDR3 contains 15 residues. CDR3: CVSCVGLSSYNEQFF.